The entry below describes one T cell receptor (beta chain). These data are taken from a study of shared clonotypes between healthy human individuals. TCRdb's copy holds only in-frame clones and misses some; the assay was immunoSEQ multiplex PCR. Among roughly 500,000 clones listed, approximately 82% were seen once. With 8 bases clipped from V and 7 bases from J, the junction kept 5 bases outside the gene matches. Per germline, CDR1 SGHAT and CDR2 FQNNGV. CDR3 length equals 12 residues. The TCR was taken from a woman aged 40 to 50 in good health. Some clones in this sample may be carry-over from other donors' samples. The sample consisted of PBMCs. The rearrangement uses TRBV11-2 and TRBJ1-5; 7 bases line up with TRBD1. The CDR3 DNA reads TGTGCCAGCCGACAGGGCGGGCAGCCCCAGCATTTT. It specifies CASRQGGQPQHF.